These 4 T cell receptor beta chains came from one sample sequenced in a study of blood T cell repertoires in COVID-19. Clones were read by immunoSEQ multiplex PCR, and TCRdb kept only the in-frame ones, dropping some. The data show over 130,000 clones, with 84% seen just once and approximately 1.6% held by the top ten. The specimen sequenced was PBMCs or T cells enriched from blood (not recorded which). Every receptor here comes from a woman under 30 who had been exposed to COVID-19.

This sequence joins TRBV30 and TRBJ2-3; 9 bases match TRBD1. Germline lookup yields CDR1 GTSNPN and CDR2 SVGIG (reference sequence). CDR3 length: 16 amino acids. J lost 4 bases, V lost 3 bases, and 11 bases had no gene match. The CDR3 sequence is CAWSLSWDRVADTQYF. CDR3 in DNA: TGTGCCTGGAGCCTAAGTTGGGACAGGGTGGCAGATACGCAGTATTTT.

The chain is built from TRBV3-1 (or the pseudogene TRBV3-2) and TRBJ2-3; possibly TRBD2 for D (5 bases). Germline-derived CDR1 and CDR2 are LGHDT and YNNKEL (reference sequence). The CDR3 contains 15 residues. Trimming removed 1 base at V and 1 base at J, with 9 bases between. In nucleotides, the CDR3 is TGTGCCAGCAGCCAAGCCGGACTTGGCACAGATACGCAGTATTTT. Amino acid sequence: CASSQAGLGTDTQYF.

The J gene is TRBJ2-2, the V gene TRBV9, with TRBD1 matching over 9 bases. CDR3 length: 17 residues. Germline trimming cut 5 bases from V and 1 base from J; bases unmatched to any gene: 9. Germline lookup yields CDR1 SGDLS and CDR2 YYNGEE. Written as DNA, the CDR3 is TGTGCCAGCAGACCTACAGGGGGCGGATGGAACACCGGGGAGCTGTTTTTT. Amino acids: CASRPTGGGWNTGELFF.

The chain links TRBV5-4 to TRBJ1-1, with D possibly being TRBD1 (5 bases). The CDR3 consists of 15 residues. Between the trimmed V and J ends, which lost 3 bases and 0 bases, there was a span of 12 bases. The germline CDR1 and CDR2 sequences are SGHNT and YYREEE (reference sequence). The DNA for the CDR3 is TGTGCCAGCAGCTCGGGACTGACAATGAACACTGAAGCTTTCTTT. Amino acid sequence: CASSSGLTMNTEAFF.